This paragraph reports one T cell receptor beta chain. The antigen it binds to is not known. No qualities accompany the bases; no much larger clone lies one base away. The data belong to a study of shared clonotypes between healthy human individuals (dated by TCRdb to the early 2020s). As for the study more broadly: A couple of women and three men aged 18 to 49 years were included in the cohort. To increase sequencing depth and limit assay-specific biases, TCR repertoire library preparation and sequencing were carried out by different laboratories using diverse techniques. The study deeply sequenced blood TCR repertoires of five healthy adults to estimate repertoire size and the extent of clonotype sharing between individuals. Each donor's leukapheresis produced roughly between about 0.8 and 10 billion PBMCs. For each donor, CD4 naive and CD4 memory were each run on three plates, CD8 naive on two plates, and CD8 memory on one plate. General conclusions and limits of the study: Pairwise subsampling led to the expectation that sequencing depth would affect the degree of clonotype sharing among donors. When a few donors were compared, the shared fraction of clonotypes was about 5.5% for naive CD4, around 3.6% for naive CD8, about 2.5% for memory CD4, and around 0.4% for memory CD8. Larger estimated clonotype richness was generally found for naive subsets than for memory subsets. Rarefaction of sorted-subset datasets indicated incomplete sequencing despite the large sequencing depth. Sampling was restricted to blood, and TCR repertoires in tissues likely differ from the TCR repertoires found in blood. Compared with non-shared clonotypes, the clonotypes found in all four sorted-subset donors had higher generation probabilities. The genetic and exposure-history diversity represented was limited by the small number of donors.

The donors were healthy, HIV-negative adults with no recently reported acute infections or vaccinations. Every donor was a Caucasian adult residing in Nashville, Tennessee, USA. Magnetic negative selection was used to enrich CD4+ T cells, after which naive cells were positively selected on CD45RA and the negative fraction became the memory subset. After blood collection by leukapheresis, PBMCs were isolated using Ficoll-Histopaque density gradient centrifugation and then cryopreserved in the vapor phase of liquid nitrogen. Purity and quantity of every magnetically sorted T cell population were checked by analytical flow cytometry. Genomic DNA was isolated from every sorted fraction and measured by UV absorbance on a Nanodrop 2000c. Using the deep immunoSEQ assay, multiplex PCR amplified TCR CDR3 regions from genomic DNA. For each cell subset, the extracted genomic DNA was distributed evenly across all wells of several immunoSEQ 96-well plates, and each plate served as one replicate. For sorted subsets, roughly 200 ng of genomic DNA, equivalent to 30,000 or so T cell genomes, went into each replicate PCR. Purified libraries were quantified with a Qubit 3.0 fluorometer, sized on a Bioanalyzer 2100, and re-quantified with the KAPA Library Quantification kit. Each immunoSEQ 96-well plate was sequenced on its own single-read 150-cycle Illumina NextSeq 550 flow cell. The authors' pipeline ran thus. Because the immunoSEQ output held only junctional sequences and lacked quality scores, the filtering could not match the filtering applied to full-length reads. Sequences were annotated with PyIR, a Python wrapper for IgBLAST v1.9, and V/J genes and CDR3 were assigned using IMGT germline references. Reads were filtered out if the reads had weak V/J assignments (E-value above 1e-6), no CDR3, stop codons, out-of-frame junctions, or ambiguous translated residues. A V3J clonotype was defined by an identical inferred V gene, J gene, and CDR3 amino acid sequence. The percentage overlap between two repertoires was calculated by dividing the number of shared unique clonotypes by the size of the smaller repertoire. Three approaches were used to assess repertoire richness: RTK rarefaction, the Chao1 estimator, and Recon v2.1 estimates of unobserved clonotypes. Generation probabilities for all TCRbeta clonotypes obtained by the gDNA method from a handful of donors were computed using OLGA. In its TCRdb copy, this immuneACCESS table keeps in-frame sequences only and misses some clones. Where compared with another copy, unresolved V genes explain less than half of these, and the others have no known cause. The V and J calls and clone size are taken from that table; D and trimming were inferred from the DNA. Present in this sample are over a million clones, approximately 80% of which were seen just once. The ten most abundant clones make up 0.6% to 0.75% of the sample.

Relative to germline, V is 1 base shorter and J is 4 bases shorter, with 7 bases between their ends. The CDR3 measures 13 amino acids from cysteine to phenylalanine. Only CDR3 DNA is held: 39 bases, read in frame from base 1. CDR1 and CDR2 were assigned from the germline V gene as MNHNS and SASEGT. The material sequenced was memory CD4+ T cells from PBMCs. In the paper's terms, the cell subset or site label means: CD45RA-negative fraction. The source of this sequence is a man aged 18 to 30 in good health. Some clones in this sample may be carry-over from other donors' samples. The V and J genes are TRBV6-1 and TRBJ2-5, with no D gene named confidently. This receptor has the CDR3 CASSEGRRETQYF. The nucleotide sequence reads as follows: TGTGCCAGCAGTGAAGGAAGGAGAGAGACCCAGTACTTC.